Listed below are T cell receptor beta chains from one sample, sequenced in a study of neoadjuvant anti-PD-1 for oral cavity cancer. TCRdb's table, derived via immunoSEQ multiplex PCR, lists solely in-frame clones and lacks some. Altogether about 14,000 clones are present, 65% to 75% being singletons, with the ten largest covering approximately 2.8%. Here the sequenced sample was PBMCs, taken after nivolumab (anti-PD-1) treatment. The receptor source for this set is a person between 35 and 79 years old with oral cavity squamous cell carcinoma. Each CDR3 is given with its conserved first and last residue. The D gene is left open where the match is weak. Only some rows state a clone size, as once, few, many or a class for expanded clones.

TRBV19	.	TRBJ1-5	.	CASSNREPWGNQPQHF	TGTGCCAGTAGTAACCGGGAGCCATGGGGCAATCAGCCCCAGCATTTT
TRBV25-1	.	TRBJ1-2	.	CASSFGTIDYGYTF	TGTGCCAGCAGCTTTGGGACAATCGACTATGGCTACACCTTC
TRBV6-1	.	TRBJ1-2	.	CASSVRPRDGYTF	TGTGCCAGCAGTGTCCGTCCCAGGGATGGCTACACCTTC
TRBV7-3	.	TRBJ2-6	.	CASSLAGGGTGANVLTF	TGTGCCAGCAGCTTAGCCGGAGGTGGAACTGGGGCCAACGTCCTGACTTTC
TRBV10-3	.	TRBJ2-3	.	CAISTGWDADTQYF	TGTGCCATCAGTACAGGGTGGGACGCAGATACGCAGTATTTT
TRBV2	.	TRBJ2-5	TRBD2	CASKRLAGGETQYF	TGTGCCAGCAAGAGGCTAGCGGGAGGGGAGACCCAGTACTTC
TRBV4-1	.	TRBJ2-3	TRBD2	CASSSSLAGLTDTQYF	TGCGCCAGCAGCTCTTCTCTAGCGGGTCTGACAGATACGCAGTATTTT
TRBV6-5	.	TRBJ2-3	TRBD1	CASRFPGQDTQYF	TGTGCCAGCAGATTTCCGGGACAGGATACGCAGTATTTT
TRBV5-1	.	TRBJ1-1	TRBD1	CASNPGTADTEAFF	TGCGCCAGCAACCCCGGGACAGCGGACACTGAAGCTTTCTTT
TRBV5-1	.	TRBJ2-1	TRBD2	CASSLSPAGYNEQFF	TGCGCCAGCAGCTTGTCCCCAGCGGGGTACAATGAGCAGTTCTTC
TRBV29-1	.	TRBJ2-5	.	CSVVGHPPQETQYF	TGCAGCGTTGTGGGACATCCACCCCAAGAGACCCAGTACTTC
TRBV19	.	TRBJ2-2	.	CASSLYPGELFF	TGTGCCAGTAGTCTTTACCCCGGGGAGCTGTTTTTT
TRBV5-6	.	TRBJ1-1	.	CASGQGEGTEAFF	TGTGCCAGCGGGCAGGGAGAGGGGACTGAAGCTTTCTTT
TRBV19	.	TRBJ2-3	.	CASSFGGSTDTQYF	TGTGCCAGTAGTTTCGGCGGTAGCACAGATACGCAGTATTTT
TRBV11-1	.	TRBJ1-1	TRBD1	CASSFNQGAGTEAFF	TGTGCCAGCAGCTTTAACCAGGGGGCCGGGACTGAAGCTTTCTTT
TRBV5-1	few	TRBJ2-7	.	CASSLDILTPEQYF	TGCGCCAGCAGCTTGGACATATTAACGCCCGAGCAGTACTTC
TRBV19	.	TRBJ1-2	.	CASSIDTVLRDGYTF	TGTGCCAGTAGTATAGACACGGTTCTCCGGGATGGCTACACCTTC
TRBV6-4	once	TRBJ2-7	.	CATRPFVPEQYF	TGTGCCACCCGCCCTTTCGTACCCGAGCAGTACTTC
TRBV5-6	.	TRBJ1-1	.	CASSSLDTAEAFF	TGTGCCAGCAGCTCGCTGGACACCGCTGAAGCTTTCTTT
TRBV19	.	TRBJ2-1	.	CASSPGGSSYNEQFF	TGTGCCAGTAGCCCAGGGGGGAGCTCCTACAATGAGCAGTTCTTC
TRBV6-5	.	TRBJ2-3	TRBD2	CASSYGPSGNTDTQYF	TGTGCCAGCAGTTACGGACCTAGCGGGAACACAGATACGCAGTATTTT
TRBV15	once	TRBJ2-1	TRBD2	CATSRQGTSGRSRNEQFF	TGTGCCACCAGCAGGCAGGGGACTAGCGGGAGAAGTAGGAATGAGCAGTTCTTC
TRBV2	.	TRBJ2-5	.	CASSGTQETQYF	TGTGCCAGCAGTGGGACTCAAGAGACCCAGTACTTC
TRBV7-9	.	TRBJ2-5	TRBD2	CASLREGRETQYF	TGTGCCAGCCTCCGGGAGGGAAGGGAGACCCAGTACTTC
TRBV29-1	once	TRBJ2-3	.	CSVRTGTSTDTQYF	TGCAGCGTCCGGACGGGGACTAGCACAGATACGCAGTATTTT
TRBV9	.	TRBJ2-5	TRBD2	CASSPLAGPRTQYF	TGTGCCAGCAGCCCTTTAGCGGGACCCAGGACCCAGTACTTC
TRBV6-5	.	TRBJ2-2	TRBD2	CASSSTGTTNTGELFF	TGTGCCAGCAGTTCCACCGGGACTACCAACACCGGGGAGCTGTTTTTT
TRBV5-1	.	TRBJ2-3	.	CASSWTEGGTDTQYF	TGCGCCAGCAGCTGGACAGAGGGAGGCACAGATACGCAGTATTTT
TRBV19	.	TRBJ1-1	.	CASRDRPMNTEAFF	TGTGCCAGTCGAGACAGGCCAATGAACACTGAAGCTTTCTTT
TRBV6-6	.	TRBJ2-1	.	CASSYSLSEQFF	TGTGCCAGCAGTTATAGTTTAAGTGAGCAGTTCTTC
TRBV30	.	TRBJ1-5	TRBD1	CAWSSKSGGGQPQHF	TGTGCCTGGAGTAGTAAGTCAGGGGGCGGTCAGCCCCAGCATTTT
TRBV20-1	.	TRBJ2-3	.	CSAYTQYF	TGCAGTGCATATACGCAGTATTTT